Listed here is a single T cell receptor (beta chain). Its cognate antigen is unknown. Other DNA sequences in the same sample also yield this CDR3. Assay used: immunoSEQ multiplex PCR; TCRdb lists only in-frame clones, some missing. The sample has about 210,000 clones, roughly 94% seen once. This entry is derived from a study of T cell responses to AZD1222 COVID-19 vaccine. Study-level findings and limits: At baseline, seropositivity was found in only six or seven AZD1222 recipients. White British ancestry dominated among donors, who included more females, and clonal diversity was possibly underestimated.

With 2 bases removed from V and 0 bases from J, the gap between germline ends came to 1 base. This CDR3 has 12 amino acids. Germline CDR1 is SGHRS and CDR2 is YFSETQ. This sample comprised peripheral blood, obtained 28 days after the second dose of the MenACWY control vaccine. The clonotype comes from an adult who received the MenACWY meningococcal vaccine as a control. The gene calls are TRBV5-1 and TRBJ2-3; D call uncertain. The DNA for the CDR3 is TGCGCCAGCAGCTTAAGCACAGATACGCAGTATTTT. Its protein product is CASSLSTDTQYF.